The clone carrying this T cell receptor beta chain was counted ten times or more. Its antigen is not identified. The data originate from a study of tumor and adjacent non-tumor tissue in lung cancer. Study information: There were about twelve adenocarcinoma, 2 squamous cell carcinoma and 1 small cell lung cancer cases. General study results and limits: Higher tumor TCR diversity was associated with shorter survival.

The template was RNA from unsorted bulk tissue. CDR3 size: 16 residues. Germline CDR1 and CDR2: MNHNS and SASEGT. V lost 7 bases to trimming and J lost 2 bases; unmatched junction nucleotides: 12. A modified ARM-PCR protocol with three rounds of nested PCR amplified TCRbeta. TCRdb reprocessed the multiplex PCR reads via MiXCR and lists one record per CDR3 protein. The sample carries 91,000 or so distinct CDR3 sequences, roughly 66% recorded once. The chain is built from TRBV6-1 and TRBJ1-2; TRBD1 aligns across 8 bases. The sequenced sample consisted of lung tumor tissue. The source of this sequence is a man aged 55 to 70 with non-small cell lung cancer. Written as DNA, the CDR3 is TGTGCCAGCACCAGGGACAGGAGTCCCGTCAACTATGGCTACACCTTC. Translated, it gives CASTRDRSPVNYGYTF.